Listed below are T cell receptor beta chains from one sample, sequenced in a study of cytomegalovirus exposure and HLA in healthy donors. Only in-frame clones appear in the TCRdb table, and some are missing; sequencing was by immunoSEQ multiplex PCR. Among under 300,000 clones, 86% were seen once, and the ten largest hold almost 4%. Sequencing input: PBMCs. All receptors come from a middle-aged man in good health and CMV-seropositive. Each CDR3 is given with its conserved first and last residue. D genes are given only for firm matches. Expanded clones are given a class, and other clones once, few, many or no size at all.

>TRBV28|TRBJ2-1|NA|TRBD1
CASSFQGARNEQFF
TGTGCCAGCAGTTTCCAGGGGGCGCGGAATGAGCAGTTCTTC
>TRBV28|TRBJ2-1|NA|TRBD2
CASSLAGGRNNEQFF
TGTGCCAGCAGTTTGGCGGGAGGGAGGAACAATGAGCAGTTCTTC
>TRBV10-3|TRBJ1-1|NA|TRBD1
CAISSQGDTEAFF
TGTGCCATCAGTTCGCAGGGGGACACTGAAGCTTTCTTT
>TRBV11-2|TRBJ1-5|NA|TRBD1
CASSFTQGAGQPQHF
TGTGCCAGCAGCTTCACACAGGGGGCAGGGCAGCCCCAGCATTTT
>TRBV25-1|TRBJ2-2|NA|TRBD2
CASSGLAVGELFF
TGTGCCAGCTCGGGACTAGCGGTAGGGGAGCTGTTTTTT
>TRBV6-1|TRBJ2-3|NA|NA
CASSEIIGLPNTQYF
TGTGCCAGCAGTGAAATAATTGGACTGCCCAATACGCAGTATTTT
>TRBV7-9|TRBJ1-2|NA|NA
CASSLGVRAQDGYTF
TGTGCCAGCAGCTTAGGTGTCAGGGCCCAGGATGGCTACACCTTC
>TRBV25-1|TRBJ2-3|NA|TRBD2
CASSETGTSVYADTQYF
TGTGCCAGCAGTGAAACCGGGACTAGCGTGTATGCAGATACGCAGTATTTT
>TRBV4-1|TRBJ1-2|NA|NA
CASSLRRQTYGYTF
TGCGCCAGCAGCCTCCGGCGGCAGACCTATGGCTACACCTTC
>TRBV4-1|TRBJ2-7|NA|NA
CASSQDISGAYEQYF
TGCGCCAGCAGCCAAGACATCAGCGGTGCCTACGAGCAGTACTTC
>TRBV6-5|TRBJ1-1|NA|TRBD1
CASTRDRGLNTEAFF
TGTGCCAGCACCCGGGACAGGGGGTTGAACACTGAAGCTTTCTTT
>TRBV5-4|TRBJ2-2|few|TRBD2
CASSSAGGPVGELFF
TGTGCCAGCAGCTCAGCGGGAGGGCCGGTCGGGGAGCTGTTTTTT